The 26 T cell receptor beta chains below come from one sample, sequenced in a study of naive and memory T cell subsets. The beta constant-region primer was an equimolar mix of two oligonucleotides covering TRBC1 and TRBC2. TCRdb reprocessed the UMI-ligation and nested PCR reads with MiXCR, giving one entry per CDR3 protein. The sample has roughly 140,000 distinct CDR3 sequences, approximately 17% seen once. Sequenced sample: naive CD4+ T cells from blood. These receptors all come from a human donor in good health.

The CDR3 DNA is TGCGCCAGCAGCGCCCAGGACACGAACACCGGGGAGCTGTTTTTT. Its protein is CASSAQDTNTGELFF. V and J are TRBV5-1 and TRBJ2-2; weak D call: TRBD1 (5 bases). Germline lookup yields CDR1 SGHRS and CDR2 YFSETQ. The CDR3 has 15 amino acids. Trimming left V 4 bases short and J 0 bases short, with 10 bases between.

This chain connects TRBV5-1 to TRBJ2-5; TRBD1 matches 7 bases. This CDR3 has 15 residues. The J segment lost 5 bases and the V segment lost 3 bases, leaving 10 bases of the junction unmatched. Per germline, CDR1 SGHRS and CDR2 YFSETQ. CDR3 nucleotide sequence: TGCGCCAGCAGCTACCGCACAGGGGCGAGGGAGACCCAGTACTTC. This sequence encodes CASSYRTGARETQYF.

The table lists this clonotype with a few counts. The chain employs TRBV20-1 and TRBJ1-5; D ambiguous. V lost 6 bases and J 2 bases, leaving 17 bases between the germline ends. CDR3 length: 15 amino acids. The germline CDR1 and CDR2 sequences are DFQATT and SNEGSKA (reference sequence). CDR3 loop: CSAPPPGFGNQPQHF. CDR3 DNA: TGCAGTGCCCCCCCCCCGGGGTTCGGCAATCAGCCCCAGCATTTT.

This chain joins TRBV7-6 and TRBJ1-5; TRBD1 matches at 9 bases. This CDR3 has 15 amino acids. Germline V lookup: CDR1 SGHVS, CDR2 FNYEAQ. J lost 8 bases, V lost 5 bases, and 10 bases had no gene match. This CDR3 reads CASSANRDREEPQHF. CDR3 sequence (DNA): TGTGCCAGCAGCGCGAACCGGGACAGGGAAGAGCCCCAGCATTTT.

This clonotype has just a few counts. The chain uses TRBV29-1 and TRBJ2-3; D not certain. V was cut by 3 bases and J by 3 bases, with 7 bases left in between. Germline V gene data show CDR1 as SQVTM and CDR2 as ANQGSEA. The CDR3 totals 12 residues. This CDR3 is CSVDYGTDTQYF. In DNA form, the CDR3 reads TGCAGCGTTGACTACGGGACAGATACGCAGTATTTT.

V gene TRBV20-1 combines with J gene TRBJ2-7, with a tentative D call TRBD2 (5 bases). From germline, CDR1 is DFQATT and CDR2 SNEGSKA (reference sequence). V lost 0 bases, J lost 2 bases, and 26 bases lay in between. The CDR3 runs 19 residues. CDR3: CSARDELQVGGGKAYEQYF. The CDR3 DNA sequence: TGCAGTGCTAGAGATGAACTTCAGGTGGGCGGAGGAAAAGCCTACGAGCAGTACTTC.

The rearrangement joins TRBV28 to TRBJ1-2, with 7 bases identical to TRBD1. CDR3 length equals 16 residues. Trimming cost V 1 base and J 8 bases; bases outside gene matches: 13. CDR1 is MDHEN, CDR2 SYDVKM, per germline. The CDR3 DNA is TGTGCCAGCAGTTTATACTTAGACAGGGCCGTTAACGGCTACACCTTC. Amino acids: CASSLYLDRAVNGYTF.

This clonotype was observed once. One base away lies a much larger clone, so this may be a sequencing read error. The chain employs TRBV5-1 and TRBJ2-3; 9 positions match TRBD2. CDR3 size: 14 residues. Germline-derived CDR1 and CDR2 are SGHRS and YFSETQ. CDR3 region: CATTLAGSTDTKYF. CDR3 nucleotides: TGCGCCACCACCCTAGCGGGAAGCACAGATACGAAGTATTTT.

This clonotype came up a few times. The CDR3 here is CASSSPGGAQETQYF. CDR3 nucleotide sequence: TGTGCCAGCAGCTCGCCCGGGGGAGCTCAAGAGACCCAGTACTTC. V is TRBV11-3 and J is TRBJ2-5; D might be TRBD2 (6 bases). V was shortened by 4 bases and J by 2 bases, with 14 bases between the two germline ends. CDR3 length: 15 amino acids. Germline V gives CDR1 SGHNT, CDR2 YENEEA.

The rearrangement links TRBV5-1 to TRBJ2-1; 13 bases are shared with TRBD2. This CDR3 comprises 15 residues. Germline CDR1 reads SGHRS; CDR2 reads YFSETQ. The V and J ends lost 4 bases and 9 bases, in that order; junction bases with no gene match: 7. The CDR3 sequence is CASSGTSGIYGEQFF. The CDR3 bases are TGCGCCAGCAGCGGGACTAGCGGGATATACGGTGAGCAGTTCTTC.

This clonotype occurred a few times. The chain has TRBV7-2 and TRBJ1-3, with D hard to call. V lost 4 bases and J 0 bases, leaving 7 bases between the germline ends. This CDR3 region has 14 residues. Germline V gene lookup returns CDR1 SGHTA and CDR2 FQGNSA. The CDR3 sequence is CASSSGSSGNTIYF. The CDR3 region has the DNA TGTGCCAGCAGCTCCGGTAGCTCTGGAAACACCATATATTTT.

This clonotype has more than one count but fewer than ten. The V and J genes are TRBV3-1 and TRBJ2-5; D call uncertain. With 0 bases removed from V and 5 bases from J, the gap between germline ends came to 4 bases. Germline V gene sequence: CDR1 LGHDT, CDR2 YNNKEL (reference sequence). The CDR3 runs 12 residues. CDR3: CASSQDYETQYF. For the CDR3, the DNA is TGTGCCAGCAGCCAAGATTACGAGACCCAGTACTTC.

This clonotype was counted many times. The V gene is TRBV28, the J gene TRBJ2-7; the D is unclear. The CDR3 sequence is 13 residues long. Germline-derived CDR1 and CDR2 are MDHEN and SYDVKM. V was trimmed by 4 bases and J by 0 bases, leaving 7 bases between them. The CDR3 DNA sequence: TGTGCCAGCAGTTCTTCAGACTCCTACGAGCAGTACTTC. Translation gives CASSSSDSYEQYF.

CDR3 DNA: TGCGCCAGCAGTGGGGACAGCGCCTACAATGAGCAGTTCTTC. Its protein is CASSGDSAYNEQFF. J is TRBJ2-1 and V is TRBV10-1, with 7 bases identical to TRBD1. Germline V CDR1 and CDR2: WNHNN, SYGVQD (reference sequence). CDR3 size: 14 residues. With 4 bases clipped from V and 2 bases from J, the junction kept 2 bases outside the gene matches.

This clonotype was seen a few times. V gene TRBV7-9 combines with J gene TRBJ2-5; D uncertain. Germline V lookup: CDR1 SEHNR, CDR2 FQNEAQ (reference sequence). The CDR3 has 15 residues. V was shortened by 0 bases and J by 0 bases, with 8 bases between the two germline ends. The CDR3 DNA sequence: TGTGCCAGCAGCTTAGCGAAGGGAAACCAAGAGACCCAGTACTTC. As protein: CASSLAKGNQETQYF.

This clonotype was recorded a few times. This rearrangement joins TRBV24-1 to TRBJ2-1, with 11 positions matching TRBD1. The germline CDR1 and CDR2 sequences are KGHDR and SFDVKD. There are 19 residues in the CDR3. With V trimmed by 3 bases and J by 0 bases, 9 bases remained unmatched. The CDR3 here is CATSDRTGGSGDSYNEQFF. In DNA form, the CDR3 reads TGTGCCACCAGTGATCGGACAGGGGGCAGCGGGGACTCCTACAATGAGCAGTTCTTC.

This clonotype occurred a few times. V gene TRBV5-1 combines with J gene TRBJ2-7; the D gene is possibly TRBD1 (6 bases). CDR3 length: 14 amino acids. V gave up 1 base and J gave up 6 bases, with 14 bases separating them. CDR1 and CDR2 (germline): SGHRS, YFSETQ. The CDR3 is CASSLYYRESEQYF. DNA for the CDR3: TGCGCCAGCAGCTTGTATTACAGGGAGTCCGAGCAGTACTTC.

Written as DNA, the CDR3 is TGTGCCAGCAGCTTACAGCAGCAGCAAGAGACCCAGTACTTC. Translation: CASSLQQQQETQYF. The chain is built from TRBV5-4 and TRBJ2-5; no definite D call. The V gene lost 2 bases and the J gene lost 2 bases, with 10 bases spanning the gap. There are 14 residues in the CDR3. Looked up from germline, CDR1 is SGHNT and CDR2 is YYREEE (reference sequence).

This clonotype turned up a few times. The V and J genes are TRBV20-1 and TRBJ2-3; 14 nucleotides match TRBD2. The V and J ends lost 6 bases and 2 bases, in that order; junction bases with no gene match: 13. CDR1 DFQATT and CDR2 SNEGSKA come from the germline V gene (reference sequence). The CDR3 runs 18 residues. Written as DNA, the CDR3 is TGCAGTGCCACGGGACTAGCGGGAGCCTCCTTCATCACAGATACGCAGTATTTT. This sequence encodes CSATGLAGASFITDTQYF.

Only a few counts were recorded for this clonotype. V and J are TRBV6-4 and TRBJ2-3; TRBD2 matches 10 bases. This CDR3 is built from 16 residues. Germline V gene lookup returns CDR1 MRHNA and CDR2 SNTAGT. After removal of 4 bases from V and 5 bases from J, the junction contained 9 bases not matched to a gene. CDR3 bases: TGTGCCAGCAGTGTGTCTAGCGGGAGCCCGTTAGATACGCAGTATTTT. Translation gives CASSVSSGSPLDTQYF.

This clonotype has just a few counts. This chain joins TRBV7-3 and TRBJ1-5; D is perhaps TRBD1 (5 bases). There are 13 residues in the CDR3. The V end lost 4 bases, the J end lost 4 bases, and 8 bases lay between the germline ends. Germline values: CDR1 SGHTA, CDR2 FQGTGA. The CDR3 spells CASSWDLNQPQHF. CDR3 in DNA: TGTGCCAGCAGCTGGGACCTAAATCAGCCCCAGCATTTT.

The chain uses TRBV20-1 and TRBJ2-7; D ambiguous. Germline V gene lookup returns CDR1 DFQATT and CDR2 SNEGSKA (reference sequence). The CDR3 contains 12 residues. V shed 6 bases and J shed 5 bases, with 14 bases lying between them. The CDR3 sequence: CSAQPEIDEQYF. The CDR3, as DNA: TGCAGTGCCCAACCCGAGATTGACGAGCAGTACTTC.

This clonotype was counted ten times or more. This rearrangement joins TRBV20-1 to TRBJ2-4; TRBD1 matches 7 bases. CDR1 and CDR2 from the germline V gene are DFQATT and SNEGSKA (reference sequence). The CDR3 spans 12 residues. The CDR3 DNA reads TGCAGCGGTACCAGGGGGATGGACATTCAGTACTTC. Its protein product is CSGTRGMDIQYF.

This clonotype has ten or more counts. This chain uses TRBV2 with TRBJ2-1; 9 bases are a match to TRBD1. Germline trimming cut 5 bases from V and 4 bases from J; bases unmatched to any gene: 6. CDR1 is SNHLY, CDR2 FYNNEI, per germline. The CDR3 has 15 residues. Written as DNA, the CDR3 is TGTGCCAGCAGTTCCGGGACAGGGACGTACAATGAGCAGTTCTTC. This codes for CASSSGTGTYNEQFF. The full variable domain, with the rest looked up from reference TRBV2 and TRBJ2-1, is EPEVTQTPSHQVTQMGQEVILRCVPISNHLYFYWYRQILGQKVEFLVSFYNNEISEKSEIFDDQFSVERPDGSNFTLKIRSTKLEDSAMYFCASSSGTGTYNEQFFGPGTRLTVL.

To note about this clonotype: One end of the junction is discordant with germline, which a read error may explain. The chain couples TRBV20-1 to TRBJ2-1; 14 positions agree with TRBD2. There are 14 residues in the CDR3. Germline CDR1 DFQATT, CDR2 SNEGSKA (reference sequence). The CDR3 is CSASLETSGRAQVF. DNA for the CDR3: TGCAGTGCTAGTTTAGAGACTAGCGGGAGGGCCCAGGTCTTC.

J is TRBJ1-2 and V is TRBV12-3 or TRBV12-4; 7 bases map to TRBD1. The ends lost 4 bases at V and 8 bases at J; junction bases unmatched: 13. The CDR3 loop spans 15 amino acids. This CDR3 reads CASSSNRGNGRGYTF. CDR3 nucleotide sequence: TGTGCCAGCAGTTCCAACAGGGGAAACGGTCGAGGCTACACCTTC.